The 2 T cell receptor beta chains below come from one sample, sequenced in a study of CD8+CD57+ T cells in acquired aplastic anemia. TCR beta VDJ and CDR3 were profiled, and genomic DNA was the template. One entry per CDR3 protein, called by TCRdb with MiXCR from the reads. The sample lists 150,000 to 200,000 distinct CDR3 sequences, roughly 43% occurring once. All patients picked for sequencing had shown, by flow cytometry, an expansion of CD8+CD57+ cells. The material sequenced was sorted CD4+, CD8+, or CD8+CD57+ T cells (not recorded which) from PBMCs. These TCRs come from a human donor with aplastic anemia.

The chain couples TRBV20-1 to TRBJ2-1; a possible D gene is TRBD2 (5 bases). The CDR3 extends over 15 amino acids. CDR1 and CDR2 (germline): DFQATT, SNEGSKA (reference sequence). Trimming cost V 3 bases and J 5 bases, with 17 bases left between them. DNA of the CDR3: TGCAGTGCTAGGGCCCCTAAGACTACGCACAATGAGCAGTTCTTC. Translation: CSARAPKTTHNEQFF.

This clonotype was recorded many times. The chain has TRBV19 and TRBJ1-4, with D unclear. V was pared by 7 bases and J by 0 bases, with 12 bases between. In germline, CDR1 is LNHDA, CDR2 SQIVND (reference sequence). The CDR3 contains 15 residues. The CDR3: CASIRRFATNEKLFF. CDR3 DNA sequence: TGTGCCAGTATCCGACGGTTTGCAACTAATGAAAAACTGTTTTTT.